Listed here are 27 T cell receptor beta chains from one sample, sequenced in a study of blood T cell repertoires in COVID-19. The table came from immunoSEQ multiplex PCR; TCRdb's copy has only in-frame clones and leaves some out. The sample holds around 140,000 clones, approximately 70% seen once. Sequences were obtained from peripheral blood. Source of these receptors: a woman in her seventies with acute or convalescent COVID-19.

This chain links TRBV19 with TRBJ2-7, with 7 bases that match TRBD2. Trimming took 4 bases from V and 3 from J; bases not matched to a gene: 9. This CDR3 region has 15 residues. The V gene's germline CDR1 is LNHDA and CDR2 SQIVND (reference sequence). CDR3 nucleotide sequence: TGTGCCAGTAGTACCTTCGGGACTACGAACTACGAGCAGTACTTC. This codes for CASSTFGTTNYEQYF.

The chain couples TRBV12-3 or TRBV12-4 to TRBJ1-6; TRBD1 might be the D (6 bases). The CDR3 consists of 13 residues. V lost 4 bases and J lost 10, with 11 bases in between. The CDR3 DNA is TGTGCCAGCAGTTATCAGGGGTTCTCACCCCTCCACTTT. This codes for CASSYQGFSPLHF.

The gene calls are TRBV30 and TRBJ1-5, with D unresolved. V was clipped by 2 bases and J by 11 bases, with 16 bases between them. CDR3 length: 13 residues. CDR1 GTSNPN and CDR2 SVGIG come from the germline V gene (reference sequence). This CDR3 reads CAWSSSPDGAQHF. CDR3 nucleotides: TGTGCCTGGAGTTCCTCCCCGGACGGGGCCCAGCATTTT.

The V call is TRBV19, the J call TRBJ1-5; D gene ambiguous. The germline V and J ends were trimmed by 0 bases and 2 bases, with 8 bases remaining between them. Germline CDR1 and CDR2: LNHDA and SQIVND (reference sequence). This CDR3 comprises 15 residues. The CDR3 loop reads CASSIEGGRNQPQHF. In DNA, the CDR3 is TGTGCCAGTAGTATAGAAGGCGGGCGCAATCAGCCCCAGCATTTT.

The chain links TRBV19 to TRBJ1-2; 8 bases map to TRBD1. This CDR3 contains 16 residues. J lost 0 bases, V lost 5 bases, and 8 bases had no gene match. Germline-derived CDR1 and CDR2 are LNHDA and SQIVND (reference sequence). The CDR3 DNA follows: TGTGCCAGTAGTGAAGGGACAGGAAATACTAACTATGGCTACACCTTC. As protein: CASSEGTGNTNYGYTF.

The chain combines TRBV5-1 with TRBJ2-2; the D gene is possibly TRBD2 (6 bases). This CDR3 contains 14 residues. Germline V gene lookup returns CDR1 SGHRS and CDR2 YFSETQ. Trimming cost V 8 bases and J 0 bases, with 11 bases left between them. The CDR3 reads CASTRGTNTGELFF. Written as DNA, the CDR3 is TGCGCCAGTACCCGGGGGACGAACACCGGGGAGCTGTTTTTT.

The gene calls are TRBV4-1 and TRBJ2-2, with D possibly being TRBD1 (5 bases). CDR1 and CDR2 from the germline V gene are MGHRA and YSYEKL. V was shortened by 1 base and J by 3 bases, with 15 bases between the two germline ends. There are 17 residues in the CDR3. CDR3 coding DNA: TGCGCCAGCAGCCAAGCAAAAGGGGCAGGTTACACCGGGGAGCTGTTTTTT. Translated, it gives CASSQAKGAGYTGELFF.

The J gene is TRBJ1-6, the V gene TRBV15, with D maybe TRBD1 (5 bases). Deletions cut 0 bases from V and 4 bases from J, with 10 bases between. The CDR3 is made up of 16 amino acids. Germline-derived CDR1 and CDR2 are LNHNV and YYDKDF (reference sequence). CDR3 nucleotide sequence: TGTGCCACCAGCAGAGATCAGGGTTCTTATAATTCACCCCTCCACTTT. Residues: CATSRDQGSYNSPLHF. The full variable domain, completed using reference TRBV15 and TRBJ1-6, is DAMVIQNPRYQVTQFGKPVTLSCSQTLNHNVMYWYQQKSSQAPKLLFHYYDKDFNNEADTPDNFQSRRPNTSFCFLDIRSPGLGDTAMYLCATSRDQGSYNSPLHFGNGTRLTVT.

This sequence joins TRBV3-1 (or the pseudogene TRBV3-2) and TRBJ2-1; D is possibly TRBD2 (6 bases). Germline assignment: CDR1 LGHDT and CDR2 YNNKEL (reference sequence). CDR3 length equals 13 residues. The ends were cut back, 4 bases at V and 9 bases at J, with 13 bases in the middle. The CDR3 loop reads CASSLPFGGEQFF. CDR3 DNA sequence: TGTGCCAGCAGCCTTCCTTTCGGGGGTGAGCAGTTCTTC.

The chain couples TRBV10-3 to TRBJ1-5; TRBD1 agrees at 10 bases. The germline CDR1 and CDR2 sequences are ENHRY and SYGVKD. The junction had 9 bases not matched to a gene; V was cut back by 4 bases and J by 6 bases. CDR3 length: 16 amino acids. The CDR3 bases are TGTGCCATCAGTGCCGACAGGGGGCCAGGAGGTCAGCCCCAGCATTTT. Residues: CAISADRGPGGQPQHF.

This clone has a single count. One end of the junction varies from germline; a read error may be responsible. Other nucleotide sequences in the sample specify the same CDR3. The V call is TRBV7-6, the J call TRBJ2-1; perhaps TRBD2 as D (8 bases). CDR3 size: 15 residues. Germline V gene lookup returns CDR1 SGHVS and CDR2 FNYEAQ. The DNA of the CDR3 is TGCGCCAGCAGCCAGGGGGGGCGGGGGGACTCTGAGCAGTTCTTC. Amino acid sequence: CASSQGGRGDSEQFF.

This clone was recorded at least ten times. The chain links TRBV13 to TRBJ2-7; 11 bases line up with TRBD2. V dropped 1 base and J dropped 3; count of bases not matched to a gene: 2. The CDR3 loop spans 15 amino acids. CDR1 is PRHDT, CDR2 FYEKMQ, per germline (reference sequence). The chain's CDR3 is CASSLAGTSGYEQYF. Written as DNA, the CDR3 is TGTGCCAGCAGCTTAGCCGGGACTAGCGGCTACGAGCAGTACTTC. The full variable domain, in which reference TRBV13 and TRBJ2-7 provide the parts outside the CDR3, is AAGVIQSPRHLIKEKRETATLKCYPIPRHDTVYWYQQGPGQDPQFLISFYEKMQSDKGSIPDRFSAQQFSDYHSELNMSSLELGDSALYFCASSLAGTSGYEQYFGPGTRLTVT.

V and J are TRBV6-5 and TRBJ1-1; 7 nucleotides match TRBD1. CDR1 and CDR2 (germline): MNHEY, SVGAGI. Trimming removed 7 bases from V and 5 bases from J; junction bases left unmatched: 7. The CDR3 covers 13 residues. The CDR3 DNA reads TGTGCCAGCAACTTAGACAGGGTAACTGAAGCTTTCTTT. It is translated as CASNLDRVTEAFF.

V and J are TRBV7-8 and TRBJ2-3; 8 nucleotides match TRBD1. V shed 3 bases and J 0 bases; nucleotides not matched to a gene: 5. CDR1 and CDR2 (germline): SGHVS, FQNEAQ. The CDR3 contains 16 residues. CDR3 in amino acids: CASSFRQGTSTDTQYF. For the CDR3, the DNA is TGTGCCAGCAGCTTTAGACAGGGGACTAGCACAGATACGCAGTATTTT.

The chain recombines TRBV3-1 (or the pseudogene TRBV3-2) with TRBJ2-2, with 9 bases identical to TRBD1. The germline gives CDR1 LGHDT, CDR2 YNNKEL (reference sequence). The CDR3 totals 16 residues. V gave up 4 bases and J gave up 8 bases; unmatched junction bases: 11. As DNA, the CDR3 is TGTGCCAGCAGCCCTAGGACAGGGGTTGTTTGGGGGGAGCTGTTTTTT. Amino acid sequence: CASSPRTGVVWGELFF.

This clone occurred a few times. Other DNA variants within this sample encode the same CDR3. The V and J genes are TRBV5-1 and TRBJ2-3; 10 bases match TRBD1. V shed 3 bases and J 3 bases; nucleotides not matched to a gene: 1. Germline CDR1 reads SGHRS; CDR2 reads YFSETQ. This CDR3 is built from 14 residues. As DNA, the CDR3 is TGCGCCAGCAGCTCGGACAGGGGGACAGATACGCAGTATTTT. It is translated as CASSSDRGTDTQYF.

CDR3 DNA sequence: TGCGCCAGCACCCCCGGGACACCAAACAATGAGCAGTTCTTC. Amino acids: CASTPGTPNNEQFF. V gene TRBV5-1 combines with J gene TRBJ2-1; perhaps TRBD1 as D (6 bases). CDR3 size: 14 residues. V was trimmed by 6 bases and J by 5 bases, leaving 15 bases between them. Germline V gives CDR1 SGHRS, CDR2 YFSETQ.

This rearrangement joins TRBV6-5 to TRBJ1-1; D not certain. V lost 6 bases to trimming and J lost 1 base, with 9 bases between them. This CDR3 is built from 13 residues. Per germline, CDR1 MNHEY and CDR2 SVGAGI. The CDR3 loop reads CASRNTANTEAFF. For the CDR3, the DNA is TGTGCCAGCAGGAACACAGCGAACACTGAAGCTTTCTTT.

V is TRBV19 and J is TRBJ2-7; 12 bases agree with TRBD2. CDR3 length: 16 residues. Looked up from germline, CDR1 is LNHDA and CDR2 is SQIVND (reference sequence). With 5 bases clipped from V and 2 bases from J, the junction kept 7 bases outside the gene matches. CDR3 sequence reads: CASSATSGRGPYEQYF. The CDR3 nucleotides read TGTGCCAGTAGTGCGACTAGCGGGAGAGGACCCTACGAGCAGTACTTC.

This sequence joins TRBV6-2 or TRBV6-3 and TRBJ1-2; maybe TRBD1 (6 bases). CDR1 and CDR2 (germline): MNHEY, SVGEGT. V shed 4 bases and J shed 8 bases, with 11 bases lying between them. The CDR3 is made up of 12 amino acids. The CDR3 sequence: CASSSHREGYTF. Here the CDR3 DNA reads TGTGCCAGCAGTTCGCACAGGGAAGGCTACACCTTC.

This clone was detected many times. The chain has TRBV30 and TRBJ1-5, with a weak D call TRBD1 (5 bases). Trimming removed 4 bases from V and 0 bases from J, with 10 bases in between. The CDR3 contains 14 residues. From germline, CDR1 is GTSNPN and CDR2 SVGIG (reference sequence). The CDR3 bases are TGTGCCTGGAACGGACAATATAGCAATCAGCCCCAGCATTTT. It translates to CAWNGQYSNQPQHF. Full variable domain (missing parts from reference TRBV30 and TRBJ1-5): SQTIHQWPATLVQPVGSPLSLECTVEGTSNPNLYWYRQAAGRGLQLLFYSVGIGQISSEVPQNLSASRPQDRQFILSSKKLLLSDSGFYLCAWNGQYSNQPQHFGDGTRLSIL.

The gene calls are TRBV5-1 and TRBJ1-2; 8 bases are shared with TRBD1. This CDR3 contains 13 residues. Germline trimming cut 4 bases from V and 8 bases from J; bases unmatched to any gene: 7. Germline-derived CDR1 and CDR2 are SGHRS and YFSETQ. CDR3 region: CASSDGQGLGYTF. The DNA for the CDR3 is TGCGCCAGCAGCGACGGACAGGGCCTCGGCTACACCTTC.

The CDR3 spells CASSGQGAEQYF. The DNA for the CDR3 is TGCGCCAGCAGCGGACAGGGAGCCGAGCAGTACTTC. The V call is TRBV10-2, the J call TRBJ2-7; 8 bases align to TRBD1. Germline V lookup: CDR1 WSHSY, CDR2 SAAADI. This CDR3 has 12 amino acids. Unmatched junction bases numbered 4, after V lost 6 bases and J lost 6 bases.

This clone was seen a few times. The genes are TRBV5-4 and TRBJ1-2; TRBD1 agrees at 12 bases. V lost 2 bases, J lost 4 bases, and 6 bases stayed unmatched. The CDR3 totals 16 residues. Germline CDR1 SGHNT, CDR2 YYREEE (reference sequence). The CDR3 protein is CASSFGDRGPFYGYTF. As DNA, the CDR3 is TGTGCCAGCAGCTTTGGGGACAGGGGGCCTTTCTATGGCTACACCTTC. The full variable domain, with the rest looked up from reference TRBV5-4 and TRBJ1-2, is ETGVTQSPTHLIKTRGQQVTLRCSSQSGHNTVSWYQQALGQGPQFIFQYYREEENGRGNFPPRFSGLQFPNYSSELNVNALELDDSALYLCASSFGDRGPFYGYTFGSGTRLTVV.

This sequence joins TRBV28 and TRBJ1-2, with D hard to call. V shed 7 bases and J shed 1 base, with 7 bases lying between them. There are 12 residues in the CDR3. CDR1 MDHEN and CDR2 SYDVKM come from the germline V gene. CDR3 nucleotide sequence: TGTGCCAGCATGCGAGGTAACTATGGCTACACCTTC. As protein: CASMRGNYGYTF.

This sequence joins TRBV19 and TRBJ2-3; TRBD2 aligns across 8 bases. The CDR3 has 15 residues. The germline CDR1 and CDR2 sequences are LNHDA and SQIVND (reference sequence). Losses at the gene ends were 7 bases for V and 2 bases for J; bases not matched to a gene: 8. The CDR3 coding sequence is TGTGCCAGTAAACCTAGCGGGCTCTTCACAGATACGCAGTATTTT. This encodes CASKPSGLFTDTQYF.

Details on this clone: Other DNA sequences in the sample encode the same CDR3. This chain joins TRBV5-4 and TRBJ2-7; the D gene is possibly TRBD2 (5 bases). With 1 base removed from V and 7 bases from J, the gap between germline ends came to 6 bases. The CDR3 extends over 11 amino acids. Germline CDR1 reads SGHNT; CDR2 reads YYREEE (reference sequence). The CDR3, as DNA: TGTGCCAGCAGCTTGCGGGGAGAGCAGTACTTC. It specifies CASSLRGEQYF.